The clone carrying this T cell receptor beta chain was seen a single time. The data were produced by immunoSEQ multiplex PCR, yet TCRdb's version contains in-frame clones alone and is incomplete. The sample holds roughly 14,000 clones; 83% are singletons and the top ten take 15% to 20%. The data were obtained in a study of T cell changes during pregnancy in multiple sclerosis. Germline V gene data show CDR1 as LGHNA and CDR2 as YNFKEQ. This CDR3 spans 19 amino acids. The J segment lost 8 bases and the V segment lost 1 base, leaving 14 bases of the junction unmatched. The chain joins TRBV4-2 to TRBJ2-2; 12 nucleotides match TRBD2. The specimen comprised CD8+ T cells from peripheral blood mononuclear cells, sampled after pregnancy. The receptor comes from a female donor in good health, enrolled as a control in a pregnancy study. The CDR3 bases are TGTGCCAGCAGCCAAGTTGGGAGGGGACTAGCGGGCCTACCAGGGGAGCTGTTTTTT. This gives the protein CASSQVGRGLAGLPGELFF.